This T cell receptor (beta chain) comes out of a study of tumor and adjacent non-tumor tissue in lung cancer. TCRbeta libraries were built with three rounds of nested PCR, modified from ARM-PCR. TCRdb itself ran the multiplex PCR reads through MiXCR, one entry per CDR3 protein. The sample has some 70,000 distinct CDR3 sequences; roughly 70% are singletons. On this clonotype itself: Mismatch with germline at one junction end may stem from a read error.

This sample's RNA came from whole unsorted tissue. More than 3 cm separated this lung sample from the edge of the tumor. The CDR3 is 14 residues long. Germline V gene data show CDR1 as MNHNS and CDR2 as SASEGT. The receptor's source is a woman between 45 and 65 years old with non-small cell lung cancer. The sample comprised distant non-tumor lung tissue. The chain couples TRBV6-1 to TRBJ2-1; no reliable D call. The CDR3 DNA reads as TGTGCCAGCAGTGAATGGGTAGCATACAATGATCAGTTCTTC. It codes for CASSEWVAYNDQFF.